Following are 14 T cell receptor beta chains from one sample sequenced in a study of post-analysis software for immune sequencing data. The study's findings and limits: Comparison of patients with controls showed five or six TRBV segments more frequent in patients, TRBV5-6, TRBV5-1 and TRBV20-1 among them.

Unique molecular identifiers had been added to the TCR beta cDNA libraries. TCRdb reprocessed the PCR reads via MiXCR and lists one record per CDR3 protein. Of hundreds of thousands of distinct CDR3 sequences in the sample, 59% were seen once. These receptors lack a known antigen. The sample taken for sequencing was blood. These receptors were obtained from a girl aged 2 to 10 with multiple sclerosis.

Comment on this clonotype: One end of the junction fails to match germline, which may point to a read error. This rearrangement joins TRBV6-1 to TRBJ1-2; possibly TRBD1 for D (5 bases). CDR1 is MNHNS and CDR2 is SASEGT in the germline V gene. This CDR3 region has 12 residues. Written as DNA, the CDR3 is TGTGCCAGCCGGAGGTCGGGGGATGGTTACACCTTC. This encodes CASRRSGDGYTF.

This clonotype was detected a few times. V gene TRBV5-6 combines with J gene TRBJ2-1, with 9 bases that match TRBD2. The CDR3 totals 14 residues. V was clipped by 7 bases and J by 4 bases; unmatched bases: 6. Germline V gene data show CDR1 as SGHDT and CDR2 as YYEEEE. The CDR3 nucleotides read TGTGCCAGCGGCAGCGGGGGGTCGTACAATGAGCAGTTCTTC. This translates into CASGSGGSYNEQFF.

The chain couples TRBV20-1 to TRBJ1-2, with 7 bases identical to TRBD1. The CDR3 extends over 14 amino acids. With 6 bases clipped from V and 3 bases from J, the junction kept 10 bases outside the gene matches. In germline, CDR1 is DFQATT, CDR2 SNEGSKA (reference sequence). The CDR3 DNA reads TGCAGTGCGAACCCCGGGGACAGCCACTATGGCTACACCTTC. It codes for CSANPGDSHYGYTF.

The rearrangement uses TRBV12-3 or TRBV12-4 and TRBJ2-1; a weak D match, TRBD2 (7 bases). V was clipped by 5 bases and J by 2 bases, with 13 bases between them. CDR3 size: 15 residues. The DNA of the CDR3 is TGTGCCAGCAGTCAAATGGGGGGGCCCTACAATGAGCAGTTCTTC. Translated, it gives CASSQMGGPYNEQFF.

The genes are TRBV20-1 and TRBJ2-3; D is perhaps TRBD1 or TRBD2 (5 bases each). V was trimmed by 6 bases and J by 0 bases, leaving 13 bases between them. The CDR3 runs to 14 residues. CDR1 and CDR2 from the germline V gene are DFQATT and SNEGSKA (reference sequence). This chain's CDR3 is CSARDLSSTDTQYF. The CDR3 DNA sequence: TGCAGTGCCAGGGACCTGTCAAGCACAGATACGCAGTATTTT.

The chain combines TRBV12-3 or TRBV12-4 with TRBJ2-1; D is unclear. The CDR3 spans 14 residues. V dropped 3 bases and J dropped 7 bases, with 13 bases sitting between them. The CDR3 coding sequence is TGTGCCAGCAGTTTGCCCGGACGCCAGAATGAGCAGTTCTTC. This sequence encodes CASSLPGRQNEQFF.

The CDR3 DNA reads TGTGCCAGCAGCCAAACAGCGTCGAACACTGAAGCTTTCTTT. Translation: CASSQTASNTEAFF. The gene calls are TRBV4-2 and TRBJ1-1, with D unresolved. In germline, CDR1 is LGHNA, CDR2 YNFKEQ. This CDR3 spans 14 amino acids. V lost 2 bases to trimming and J lost 1 base, with 8 bases between them.

This clonotype showed up just once. The J gene is TRBJ1-2, the V gene TRBV20-1; D is unclear. The germline CDR1 and CDR2 sequences are DFQATT and SNEGSKA (reference sequence). There are 14 residues in the CDR3. Trimming took 3 bases from V and 3 from J, leaving 14 bases between them. The CDR3 loop reads CSASGGPQYYGYTF. The CDR3 DNA reads as TGCAGTGCTAGTGGCGGACCCCAATACTATGGCTACACCTTC.

The rearrangement links TRBV7-7 to TRBJ2-5, with 7 bases identical to TRBD1. Germline V gene lookup returns CDR1 SSHAT and CDR2 FNYEAQ (reference sequence). The CDR3 totals 14 residues. The trim removed 5 bases at V and 1 base at J, leaving 4 bases unmatched. The CDR3 region is CASSRGQTQETQYF. CDR3 DNA: TGTGCCAGCAGCAGGGGACAGACCCAAGAGACCCAGTACTTC.

V gene TRBV4-1 combines with J gene TRBJ2-1, with D possibly TRBD2 on 6 matching bases. V was trimmed by 7 bases and J by 6 bases, leaving 19 bases between them. CDR1 is MGHRA and CDR2 is YSYEKL in the germline V gene. This CDR3 region has 15 residues. For the CDR3, the DNA is TGCGCCAGCAACTCCCGGGAGACCTCCCCCAATGAGCAGTTCTTC. Translated, it gives CASNSRETSPNEQFF.

This clonotype has only a few counts. The genes are TRBV7-9 and TRBJ1-2; D is perhaps TRBD1 (6 bases). The V gene lost 2 bases and the J gene lost 2 bases, with 15 bases spanning the gap. The germline V gene encodes CDR1 SEHNR and CDR2 FQNEAQ (reference sequence). This CDR3 spans 16 amino acids. In DNA form, the CDR3 reads TGTGCCAGCAGCTTATGGTCCTTGGGACACAACTATGGCTACACCTTC. It encodes CASSLWSLGHNYGYTF. Looking up the rest from reference TRBV7-9 and TRBJ1-2 gives the full variable domain: DTGVSQNPRHKITKRGQNVTFRCDPISEHNRLYWYRQTLGQGPEFLTYFQNEAQLEKSRLLSDRFSAERPKGSFSTLEIQRTEQGDSAMYLCASSLWSLGHNYGYTFGSGTRLTVV.

This clonotype was counted a single time. CDR3 sequence: CASSEGGGLAKNIQYF. DNA for the CDR3: TGTGCCAGCAGTGAGGGGGGAGGACTAGCCAAAAACATTCAGTACTTC. The chain uses TRBV2 and TRBJ2-4; TRBD2 might be the D (6 bases). V lost 3 bases and J 0 bases, leaving 12 bases between the germline ends. The CDR3 totals 16 residues. The V gene's germline CDR1 is SNHLY and CDR2 FYNNEI. Based on the CDR3 plus reference TRBV2 and TRBJ2-4, the full variable domain is EPEVTQTPSHQVTQMGQEVILRCVPISNHLYFYWYRQILGQKVEFLVSFYNNEISEKSEIFDDQFSVERPDGSNFTLKIRSTKLEDSAMYFCASSEGGGLAKNIQYFGAGTRLSVL.

On this clonotype itself: Relative to the germline gene, one junction end is altered; a read error may explain this. The chain recombines TRBV20-1 with TRBJ2-5; D may be TRBD2 (7 bases). CDR3 length equals 12 residues. CDR1 is DFQATT and CDR2 is SNEGSKA in the germline V gene (reference sequence). The CDR3 DNA reads as TGCAGTGCTACCGACAGGCGGGAGACTCAGTACTTC. This encodes CSATDRRETQYF.

The chain couples TRBV5-4 to TRBJ1-1, with D possibly matching TRBD1 (6 bases). The V gene's germline CDR1 is SGHNT and CDR2 YYREEE (reference sequence). The length of the CDR3 is 14 residues. V was shortened by 1 base and J by 0 bases, with 7 bases between the two germline ends. Here the CDR3 reads CASSLRGMNTEAFF. As DNA, the CDR3 is TGTGCCAGCAGCTTGAGGGGGATGAACACTGAAGCTTTCTTT.